These 5 T cell receptor beta chains share one sample of origin, sequenced in a study of T cells expressing NK-cell markers. For each CDR3 protein, TCRdb gives one entry from its re-call of the 5' RACE reads, without DNA. This sample's clone table lists hundreds of thousands of distinct CDR3 sequences. The sample comprised blood T cells: a sorted CD56 or NKG2C T cell subset, CD4+ or CD8+ T cells, or bulk PBMC T cells (not recorded which). Receptor source: a woman aged 18-69 years in good health.

The J gene is TRBJ1-4, the V gene TRBV18. Germline CDR1 KGHSH, CDR2 LQKENI. This CDR3 is 13 amino acids long. The CDR3 loop is CASSPRLNEKLFF.

The V call is TRBV12-3 or TRBV12-4, the J call TRBJ2-5; TCRdb proposes TRBD1, but this gene call is untestable without DNA. The CDR3 runs 13 residues. CDR3 sequence reads: CASSLGTEETQYF.

This chain connects TRBV6-5 to TRBJ1-1; TCRdb designates TRBD1, a call that cannot be tested without DNA. The CDR3 totals 13 residues. Germline values: CDR1 MNHEY, CDR2 SVGAGI. CDR3: CASSYSRQGEAFF.

J is TRBJ2-1 and V is TRBV19; TCRdb's D call of TRBD1 is untestable without DNA. The germline gives CDR1 LNHDA, CDR2 SQIVND (reference sequence). This CDR3 is 14 amino acids long. CDR3 protein: CASSPSSGYNEQFF.

The chain couples TRBV21-1 to TRBJ2-2; TCRdb picks TRBD1, but there is no DNA to check that call. TRBV21-1 is termed a pseudogene. The CDR3 is 18 amino acids. The CDR3 here is CASSKGPLGERGTGELFF.